The entry below describes one T cell receptor beta chain. Participating donors were healthy, HIV-negative adults free of recent acute infections or vaccinations. The data belong to a study of shared clonotypes between healthy human individuals. Whole-study context: For every donor, three CD4 naive, three CD4 memory, two CD8 naive and one CD8 memory plates were used.

The method was immunoSEQ multiplex PCR; TCRdb's version includes in-frame clones alone and lacks a portion of them. The sample includes roughly 500,000 clones, approximately 95% of them seen just once. Sequencing was performed on naive CD4+ T cells sorted from blood. This sample's subset: CD45RA+ positively selected. The receptor was derived from a woman aged 25-40 years in good health.

The CDR3 region is CASSPRSGVSETQYF. DNA of the CDR3: TGTGCCAGCAGCCCGAGAAGCGGGGTCTCGGAGACCCAGTACTTC. J is TRBJ2-5 and V is TRBV5-6; 7 bases map to TRBD2. J gave up 5 bases and V 4 bases, and 11 bases lay outside the gene matches. The CDR3 loop spans 15 amino acids. Germline V gene data show CDR1 as SGHDT and CDR2 as YYEEEE.